A selection of T cell receptor beta chains follows, all from one sample in a study of human T cells and chemical hapten exposure. TCRdb ran MiXCR on the RACE reads and lists one entry per CDR3 protein. The sample gives around 33,000 distinct CDR3 sequences, less than 15% of which show up once; 1.5% to 2.5% is in the top ten. This material consisted of whole blood, taken in connection with sensitization to the hapten diphenylcyclopropenone (DPC). These receptors were collected from a woman in her thirties or forties with alopecia areata. Some clones in this sample may be carry-over from other donors' samples. Each CDR3 is given with its conserved first and last residue. The order of the fields is D gene, J gene, clone size, V gene, CDR3 protein, CDR3 DNA. The D gene is left open where the match is weak. The size field is filled for only some rows; it gives once, few, many or a size class.

NA TRBJ2-3 few TRBV28 CASSLDPLRVTDTQYF TGTGCCAGCAGTCTGGACCCGCTCCGGGTCACAGATACGCAGTATTTT
NA TRBJ2-7 many TRBV7-8 CASSSNLGGKYF TGTGCCAGCAGCTCAAACTTGGGTGGCAAGTACTTC
NA TRBJ2-7 NA TRBV5-1 CASSSGSTLDYEQYF TGCGCCAGCAGCAGTGGATCCACCCTAGATTACGAGCAGTACTTC
NA TRBJ2-1 NA TRBV9 CASSPEPSAPEQFF TGTGCCAGCAGCCCGGAACCTTCCGCTCCTGAGCAGTTCTTC
NA TRBJ1-5 many TRBV28 CASTLGFKGTANQPQHF TGTGCCAGCACATTGGGATTCAAAGGGACGGCCAATCAGCCCCAGCATTTT
NA TRBJ1-1 many TRBV12-5 CASGLDQGYREAFF TGTGCTAGTGGTTTGGATCAGGGCTACAGGGAAGCTTTCTTT
TRBD1 TRBJ1-6 NA TRBV28 CASRDRGNSPLHF TGTGCCAGCCGGGACAGGGGAAATTCACCCCTCCACTTT
NA TRBJ2-3 many TRBV9 CASSPPPEPRDTQYF TGTGCCAGCAGCCCCCCCCCGGAGCCCAGGGATACGCAGTATTTT
NA TRBJ2-4 NA TRBV11-2 CASSPTENIQYF TGTGCCAGCAGCCCGACAGAAAACATTCAGTACTTC
TRBD1 TRBJ1-5 many TRBV5-6 CASSSTGINQPQHF TGTGCCAGCAGCTCGACAGGGATCAATCAGCCCCAGCATTTT
NA TRBJ2-3 NA TRBV2 CASSEDQVDTQYF TGTGCCAGCAGTGAAGATCAAGTGGATACGCAGTATTTT
NA TRBJ1-1 NA TRBV6-2/TRBV6-3 CASGGAGLRNTEAFF TGTGCCAGCGGGGGGGCGGGCCTTCGGAACACTGAAGCTTTCTTT
NA TRBJ2-3 many TRBV6-5 CATSIPGGTDTQYF TGTGCCACCTCAATACCTGGCGGCACAGATACGCAGTATTTT
TRBD1 TRBJ2-1 many TRBV5-1 CASSTGTGGHEQFF TGCGCCAGCAGCACAGGGACAGGGGGCCATGAGCAGTTCTTC
NA TRBJ2-7 NA TRBV28 CASSPDINQYF TGTGCCAGCAGTCCAGACATAAACCAGTACTTC
NA TRBJ1-2 many TRBV7-2 CASSSGTNYGYTF TGTGCCAGCAGCTCAGGGACTAACTATGGCTACACCTTC
NA TRBJ1-1 many TRBV5-1 CASSLAAGAVTEAFF TGCGCCAGCAGCTTGGCCGCGGGGGCGGTGACTGAAGCTTTCTTT
TRBD1 TRBJ2-1 many TRBV4-1 CASSRTGQSSYNEQFF TGCGCCAGCAGCCGAACGGGACAGAGCTCCTACAATGAGCAGTTCTTC
NA TRBJ1-3 few TRBV28 CASSLAGNTIYF TGTGCCAGCAGTTTGGCGGGAAACACCATATATTTT
TRBD2 TRBJ2-1 many TRBV10-3 CAITTSRGGGLDEQFF TGTGCCATCACCACCTCTCGGGGGGGGGGCCTTGATGAGCAGTTCTTC
TRBD1 TRBJ1-2 few TRBV28 CASSRGRVGYTF TGTGCCAGTTCCAGGGGGCGAGTTGGCTACACCTTC
NA TRBJ2-1 NA TRBV12-3/TRBV12-4 CASSGTPYNEQFF TGTGCCAGTTCCGGGACACCCTACAATGAGCAGTTCTTC
NA TRBJ1-5 few TRBV9 CASSVSGWGSQPQHF TGTGCCAGCAGCGTGAGCGGTTGGGGGAGTCAGCCCCAGCATTTT
NA TRBJ2-1 many TRBV12-3/TRBV12-4 CASSSQFPSYNEQFF TGTGCCAGCAGTTCCCAGTTTCCTTCTTACAATGAGCAGTTCTTC
NA TRBJ2-3 many TRBV28 CASSLLDTQYF TGTGCCAGCAGTTTACTAGATACGCAGTATTTT
NA TRBJ2-1 many TRBV19 CASARLSSYNEQFF TGTGCCAGCGCGAGACTAAGTTCCTACAATGAGCAGTTCTTC
TRBD2 TRBJ2-1 few TRBV28 CASIGGDSYNEQFF TGTGCCAGCATCGGGGGGGACTCCTACAATGAGCAGTTCTTC
NA TRBJ2-7 few TRBV28 CASTLGGGWGFYEQYF TGTGCCAGCACCCTTGGGGGTGGGTGGGGTTTTTACGAGCAGTACTTC
NA TRBJ1-2 NA TRBV10-3 CAISEEYGYTF TGTGCCATCAGTGAAGAGTATGGCTACACCTTC
TRBD1 TRBJ1-1 many TRBV20-1 CSARDLDRDPTEAFF TGCAGTGCTAGAGACCTTGACAGGGACCCTACTGAAGCTTTCTTT
NA TRBJ2-7 many TRBV4-1 CASSQDTAGYEQYF TGCGCCAGCAGCCAAGATACCGCAGGGTACGAGCAGTACTTC
NA TRBJ2-2 many TRBV9 CASSVGQGLGAGELFF TGTGCCAGCAGCGTAGGGCAGGGGTTGGGCGCCGGGGAGCTGTTTTTT
TRBD1 TRBJ1-1 NA TRBV6-5 CASSYRDRVTEAFF TGTGCCAGCAGTTACCGAGACAGGGTCACTGAAGCTTTCTTT
NA TRBJ2-7 few TRBV4-3 CASSQADLAGDSEQYF TGCGCCAGCAGCCAGGCCGACCTCGCAGGGGATTCGGAGCAGTACTTC
TRBD2 TRBJ2-1 many TRBV28 CASSLGGLVNEQFF TGTGCCAGCAGTTTGGGCGGACTAGTCAATGAGCAGTTCTTC
TRBD1 TRBJ2-7 NA TRBV28 CASSRQGAYEQYF TGTGCCAGCAGCAGACAGGGAGCCTACGAGCAGTACTTC
NA TRBJ1-1 NA TRBV15 CATSRDPKGTEAFF TGTGCCACCAGCAGAGATCCGAAGGGCACTGAAGCTTTCTTT
NA TRBJ1-5 NA TRBV2 CASSPREVSNQPQHF TGTGCCAGCTCCCCCCGAGAAGTAAGCAATCAGCCCCAGCATTTT
NA TRBJ2-2 many TRBV29-1 CSVVRATGELFF TGCAGCGTTGTCAGGGCGACCGGGGAGCTGTTTTTT
NA TRBJ2-7 few TRBV5-1 CASCHPSSYEQYF TGCGCCAGCTGCCACCCTAGCTCCTACGAGCAGTACTTC
NA TRBJ1-2 NA TRBV5-6 CASTQSPGHGYTF TGTGCCAGCACCCAGTCCCCTGGCCATGGCTACACCTTC
NA TRBJ2-3 many TRBV6-4 CASSDGGGTDTQYF TGTGCCAGCAGTGATGGAGGGGGCACAGATACGCAGTATTTT
TRBD1 TRBJ2-2 few TRBV6-1 CAAREGQGGTGELFF TGTGCCGCAAGGGAGGGACAGGGAGGCACCGGGGAGCTGTTTTTT
NA TRBJ2-5 many TRBV20-1 CSASGIPRATQYF TGCAGTGCTAGTGGCATTCCTAGAGCGACCCAGTACTTC
NA TRBJ2-1 few TRBV10-3 CAINRLTGDEQFF TGTGCCATAAACCGCTTGACTGGCGATGAGCAGTTCTTC
TRBD2 TRBJ2-3 NA TRBV29-1 CSVHSGTTTDTQYF TGCAGCGTTCATTCCGGGACTACCACAGATACGCAGTATTTT
NA TRBJ1-1 many TRBV10-3 CAISESRQMNTEAFF TGTGCCATCAGTGAGTCAAGGCAGATGAACACTGAAGCTTTCTTT
TRBD1 TRBJ2-2 NA TRBV19 CASSIPQGALTGELFF TGTGCCAGTAGTATACCGCAGGGGGCCCTCACCGGGGAGCTGTTTTTT
TRBD1 TRBJ2-1 many TRBV6-2/TRBV6-3 CASMDGQGDDEQFF TGTGCCAGCATGGACGGACAGGGCGACGATGAGCAGTTCTTC
NA TRBJ1-1 few TRBV5-4 CASSAYSGTTMNTEAFF TGTGCCAGCAGCGCCTACTCCGGGACAACCATGAACACTGAAGCTTTCTTT
TRBD1 TRBJ1-1 NA TRBV18 CASSPPGGRTEAFF TGTGCCAGCTCACCACCAGGGGGCCGCACTGAAGCTTTCTTT
NA TRBJ2-3 many TRBV11-2 CASSLRGNAPDTQYF TGTGCCAGCAGCTTACGGGGCAACGCACCAGATACGCAGTATTTT
NA TRBJ2-3 many TRBV7-9 CASSLGLGTDTQYF TGTGCCAGCAGCCTCGGACTTGGCACAGATACGCAGTATTTT
TRBD2 TRBJ2-2 many TRBV27 CASSLAGVGGELFF TGTGCCAGCAGTTTAGCGGGGGTGGGCGGGGAGCTGTTTTTT
NA TRBJ2-7 NA TRBV2 CASSPLRYEQYF TGTGCCAGCAGCCCGCTACGTTACGAGCAGTACTTC